This TCR beta chain was sequenced for a study of control samples from healthy donors and cancer patients. Clones were sequenced by immunoSEQ multiplex PCR, and TCRdb holds only the in-frame ones, with some missing. Among about 96,000 clones, over 90% were seen once, and the ten largest hold around 8.5%. CDR1 is MNHEY and CDR2 is SMNVEV in the germline V gene (reference sequence). The CDR3 is made up of 15 amino acids. V was shortened by 3 bases and J by 6 bases, with 16 bases between the two germline ends. The chain is built from TRBV27 and TRBJ2-3, with D possibly being TRBD2 (6 bases). Sequencing used blood. The clonotype originates from a man aged 18 to 35 in good health. The CDR3 DNA sequence: TGTGCCAGCAGTTTCCTTAGCGGTCCACAGGATACGCAGTATTTT. Its protein product is CASSFLSGPQDTQYF.